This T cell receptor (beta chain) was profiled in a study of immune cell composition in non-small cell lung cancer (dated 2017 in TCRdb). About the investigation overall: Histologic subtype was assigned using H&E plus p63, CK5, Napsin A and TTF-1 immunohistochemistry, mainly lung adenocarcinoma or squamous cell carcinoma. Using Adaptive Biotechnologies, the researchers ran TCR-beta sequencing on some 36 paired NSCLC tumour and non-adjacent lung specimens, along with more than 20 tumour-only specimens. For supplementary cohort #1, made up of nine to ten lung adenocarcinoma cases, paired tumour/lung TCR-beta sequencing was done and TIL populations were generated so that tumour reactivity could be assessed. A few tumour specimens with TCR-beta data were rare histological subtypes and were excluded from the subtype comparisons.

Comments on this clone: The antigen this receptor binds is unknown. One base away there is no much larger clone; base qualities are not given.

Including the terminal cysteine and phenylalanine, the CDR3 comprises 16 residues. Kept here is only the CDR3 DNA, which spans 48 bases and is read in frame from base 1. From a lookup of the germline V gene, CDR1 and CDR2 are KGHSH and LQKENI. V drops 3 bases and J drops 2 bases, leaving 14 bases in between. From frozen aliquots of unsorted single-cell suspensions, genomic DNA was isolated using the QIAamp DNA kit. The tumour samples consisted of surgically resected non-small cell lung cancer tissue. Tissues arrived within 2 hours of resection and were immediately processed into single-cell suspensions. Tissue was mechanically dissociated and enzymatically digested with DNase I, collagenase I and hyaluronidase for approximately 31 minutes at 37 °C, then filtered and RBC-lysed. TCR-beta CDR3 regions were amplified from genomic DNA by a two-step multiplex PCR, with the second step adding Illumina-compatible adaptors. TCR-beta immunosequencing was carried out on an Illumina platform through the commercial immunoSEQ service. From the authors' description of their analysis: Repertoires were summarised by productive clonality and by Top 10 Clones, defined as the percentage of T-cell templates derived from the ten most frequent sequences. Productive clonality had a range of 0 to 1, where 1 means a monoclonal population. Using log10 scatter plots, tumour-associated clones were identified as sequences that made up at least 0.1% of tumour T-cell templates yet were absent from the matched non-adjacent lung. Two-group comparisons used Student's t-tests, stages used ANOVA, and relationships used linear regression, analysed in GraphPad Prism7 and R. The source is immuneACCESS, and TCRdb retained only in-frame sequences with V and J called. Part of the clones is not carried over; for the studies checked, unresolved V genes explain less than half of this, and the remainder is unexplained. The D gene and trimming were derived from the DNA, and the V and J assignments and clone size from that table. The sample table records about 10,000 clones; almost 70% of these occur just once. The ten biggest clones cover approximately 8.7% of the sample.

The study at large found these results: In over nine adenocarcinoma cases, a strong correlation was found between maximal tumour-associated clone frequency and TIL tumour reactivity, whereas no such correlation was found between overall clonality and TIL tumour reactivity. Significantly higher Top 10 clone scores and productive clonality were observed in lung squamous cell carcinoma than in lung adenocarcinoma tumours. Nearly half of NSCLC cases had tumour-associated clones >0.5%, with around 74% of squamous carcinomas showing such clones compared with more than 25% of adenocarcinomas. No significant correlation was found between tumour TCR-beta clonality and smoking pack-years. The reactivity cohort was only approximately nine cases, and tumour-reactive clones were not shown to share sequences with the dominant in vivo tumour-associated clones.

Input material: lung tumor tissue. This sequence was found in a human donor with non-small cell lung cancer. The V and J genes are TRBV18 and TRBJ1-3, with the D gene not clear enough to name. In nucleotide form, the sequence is TGTGCCAGCTCACCGGCGGCGGGTATTGCTGGAAACACCATATATTTT. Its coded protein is CASSPAAGIAGNTIYF. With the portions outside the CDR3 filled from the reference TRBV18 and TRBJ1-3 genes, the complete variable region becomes NAGVMQNPRHLVRRRGQEARLRCSPMKGHSHVYWYRQLPEEGLKFMVYLQKENIIDESGMPKERFSAEFPKEGPSILRIQQVVRGDSAAYFCASSPAAGIAGNTIYFGEGSWLTVV.